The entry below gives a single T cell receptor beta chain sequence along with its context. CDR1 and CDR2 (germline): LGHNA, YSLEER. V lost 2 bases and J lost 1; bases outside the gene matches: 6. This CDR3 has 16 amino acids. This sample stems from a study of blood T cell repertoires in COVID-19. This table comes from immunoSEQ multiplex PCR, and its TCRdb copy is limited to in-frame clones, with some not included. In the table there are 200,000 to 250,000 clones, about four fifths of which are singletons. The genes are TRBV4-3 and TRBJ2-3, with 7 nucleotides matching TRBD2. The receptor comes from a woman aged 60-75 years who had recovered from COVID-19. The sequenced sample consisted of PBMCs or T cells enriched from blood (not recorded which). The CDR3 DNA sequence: TGCGCCAGCAGCCAATCAAGCGGGGATCGCACAGATACGCAGTATTTT. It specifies CASSQSSGDRTDTQYF.